The 17 T cell receptor beta chains below come from one sample, sequenced in a study of cytomegalovirus exposure and HLA in healthy donors. Repertoires were generated with immunoSEQ multiplex PCR, while TCRdb's copy carries only in-frame clones and drops some. The table lists about 250,000 clones, over 75% of them singletons. Sequenced: PBMCs. These receptor sequences come from a man aged 18-30 years in good health and CMV-seropositive.

The chain employs TRBV15 and TRBJ1-1, with D uncertain. From germline, CDR1 is LNHNV and CDR2 YYDKDF (reference sequence). Trimming removed 1 base from V and 3 bases from J, with 12 bases in between. The CDR3 totals 15 residues. The CDR3 loop reads CATSRGIIGHTEAFF. In nucleotides, the CDR3 is TGTGCCACCAGCAGAGGGATCATCGGCCACACTGAAGCTTTCTTT.

This clone was seen once. The chain combines TRBV4-1 with TRBJ2-2, with D hard to call. CDR3 length: 13 residues. V was trimmed by 3 bases and J by 4 bases, leaving 6 bases between them. Germline CDR1 and CDR2: MGHRA and YSYEKL. CDR3 protein: CASSQTLTGELFF. CDR3 bases: TGCGCCAGCAGCCAGACACTCACCGGGGAGCTGTTTTTT.

The chain recombines TRBV5-6 with TRBJ1-2; D remains ambiguous. Germline loops: CDR1 SGHDT, CDR2 YYEEEE. V gave up 3 bases and J gave up 4 bases, with 13 bases separating them. This CDR3 is 14 amino acids long. For the CDR3, the DNA is TGTGCCAGCAGCTACCGCGCTCTGGGCTATGGCTACACCTTC. This encodes CASSYRALGYGYTF.

The chain combines TRBV29-1 with TRBJ1-2; 7 nucleotides agree with TRBD1. Trimming cost V 6 bases and J 8 bases; bases outside gene matches: 3. The CDR3 extends over 10 amino acids. Germline CDR1 SQVTM, CDR2 ANQGSEA. This chain's CDR3 is CSVQGLGYTF. The CDR3, as DNA: TGCAGCGTACAGGGGCTGGGCTACACCTTC. Supplemented by reference TRBV29-1 and TRBJ1-2, the full variable domain reads SAVISQKPSRDICQRGTSLTIQCQVDSQVTMMFWYRQQPGQSLTLIATANQGSEATYESGFVIDKFPISRPNLTFSTLTVSNMSPEDSSIYLCSVQGLGYTFGSGTRLTVV.

The V call is TRBV6-5, the J call TRBJ2-1; 11 bases map to TRBD2. CDR1 and CDR2 (germline): MNHEY, SVGAGI. The V gene end was trimmed by 6 bases and the J gene end by 2 bases; junction bases not matched to a gene: 3. The CDR3 covers 15 residues. CDR3 coding DNA: TGTGCCAGCAGCCATAGCGGGAGGGCCTACAATGAGCAGTTCTTC. Translating it yields CASSHSGRAYNEQFF.

The chain is built from TRBV29-1 and TRBJ1-1, with 7 bases matching TRBD1. V lost 5 bases, J lost 1 base, and 4 bases stayed unmatched. The CDR3 totals 13 residues. Per the germline V gene, CDR1 is SQVTM and CDR2 is ANQGSEA. The CDR3 DNA follows: TGCAGCGTTTCGACAGGGACGAACACTGAAGCTTTCTTT. Translated, it gives CSVSTGTNTEAFF.

The rearrangement joins TRBV4-3 to TRBJ2-3, with D unresolved. The germline V gene has CDR1 LGHNA and CDR2 YSLEER. Trimming removed 0 bases at V and 1 base at J, with 5 bases between. This CDR3 has 14 amino acids. Here the CDR3 DNA reads TGCGCCAGCAGCCAAGATACCCGCACAGATACGCAGTATTTT. It specifies CASSQDTRTDTQYF.

The rearrangement joins TRBV30 to TRBJ2-5, with 9 nucleotides matching TRBD1. The length of the CDR3 is 12 residues. V dropped 7 bases and J dropped 3; count of bases not matched to a gene: 3. CDR1 and CDR2 (germline): GTSNPN, SVGIG (reference sequence). CDR3 sequence reads: CASGQGKETQYF. Written as DNA, the CDR3 is TGTGCCTCGGGACAGGGAAAAGAGACCCAGTACTTC.

This clone appeared a single time. The chain is built from TRBV30 and TRBJ2-2; TRBD1 agrees at 7 bases. Trimming removed 1 base from V and 6 bases from J; junction bases left unmatched: 5. From germline, CDR1 is GTSNPN and CDR2 SVGIG (reference sequence). The CDR3 contains 14 residues. This chain's CDR3 is CAWSAITGAGELFF. For the CDR3, the DNA is TGTGCCTGGAGTGCTATCACAGGGGCCGGGGAGCTGTTTTTT.

The chain couples TRBV20-1 to TRBJ1-1; D not certain. Trimming left V 2 bases short and J 5 bases short, with 6 bases between. The CDR3 is made up of 11 amino acids. Germline-derived CDR1 and CDR2 are DFQATT and SNEGSKA (reference sequence). DNA of the CDR3: TGCAGTGCTAGAATTAGGACTGAAGCTTTCTTT. Its translation: CSARIRTEAFF.

For the CDR3, the DNA is TGTGCCAGCAGTGGCTCCGGGCGTCCGTATGGCTACACCTTC. Encoded protein: CASSGSGRPYGYTF. The chain recombines TRBV2 with TRBJ1-2; D call uncertain. The CDR3 length is 14 residues. Trimming took off 4 bases at V and 5 bases at J, with 14 bases between the two ends. Germline V gene data show CDR1 as SNHLY and CDR2 as FYNNEI.

The chain employs TRBV2 and TRBJ1-2; TRBD1 matches at 9 bases. The germline CDR1 and CDR2 sequences are SNHLY and FYNNEI. This CDR3 has 14 residues. V was clipped by 10 bases and J by 5 bases; unmatched bases: 11. The CDR3 DNA reads TGTGCCACCACACCACAGGGGGCTGGGTATGGCTACACCTTC. It codes for CATTPQGAGYGYTF.

The chain is built from TRBV9 and TRBJ2-1; the D gene is possibly TRBD1 (6 bases). Germline assignment: CDR1 SGDLS and CDR2 YYNGEE. CDR3 size: 15 residues. Trimming pared 0 bases from V and 3 bases from J, leaving 10 bases between. The chain's CDR3 is CASSVDPGVYNEQFF. The CDR3 coding sequence is TGTGCCAGCAGCGTAGATCCAGGGGTCTACAATGAGCAGTTCTTC. Based on the CDR3 plus reference TRBV9 and TRBJ2-1, the full variable domain is DSGVTQTPKHLITATGQRVTLRCSPRSGDLSVYWYQQSLDQGLQFLIQYYNGEERAKGNILERFSAQQFPDLHSELNLSSLELGDSALYFCASSVDPGVYNEQFFGPGTRLTVL.

The rearrangement uses TRBV6-6 and TRBJ2-7; 7 bases are a match to TRBD1. J lost 1 base, V lost 5 bases, and 11 bases had no gene match. CDR3 length: 16 residues. Looked up from germline, CDR1 is MNHNY and CDR2 is SVGAGI (reference sequence). The CDR3 DNA reads as TGTGCCAGCAGTCCCGAACCGGGACAGTTTTCCTACGAGCAGTACTTC. This translates into CASSPEPGQFSYEQYF.

The V gene is TRBV5-6, the J gene TRBJ2-2, with TRBD1 matching 10 bases. This CDR3 is 16 amino acids long. In germline, CDR1 is SGHDT, CDR2 YYEEEE. J gave up 7 bases and V 2 bases, and 8 bases lay outside the gene matches. The CDR3 sequence is CASSFIGTGVNGELFF. The CDR3 DNA reads as TGTGCCAGCAGCTTCATTGGGACAGGGGTTAACGGGGAGCTGTTTTTT.

This clone came up a few times. The V gene is TRBV6-5, the J gene TRBJ2-2, with 7 bases matching TRBD2. J was trimmed by 6 bases and V by 6 bases; bases with no gene match: 7. CDR1 is MNHEY and CDR2 is SVGAGI in the germline V gene. The CDR3 consists of 14 residues. As DNA, the CDR3 is TGTGCCAGCAGCTTACTAGCGCGGGCCGGGGAGCTGTTTTTT. It yields the protein CASSLLARAGELFF.

The count of this clone is one. The chain recombines TRBV5-1 with TRBJ2-5; 11 bases match TRBD1. The germline CDR1 and CDR2 sequences are SGHRS and YFSETQ. This CDR3 is 15 amino acids long. Losses at the gene ends were 3 bases for V and 2 bases for J; bases not matched to a gene: 3. The CDR3 DNA sequence: TGCGCCAGCAGCTGGACAGGGGGCCGGCAAGAGACCCAGTACTTC. It encodes CASSWTGGRQETQYF.